Listed here is a single TCR beta chain. Its antigen target is currently unknown. Base quality data are lacking; no much larger clone is found one base away. The record originates from a study of OX40 agonist ivuxolimab in advanced cancers. About the study as a whole: Ivuxolimab, which targeted the costimulatory receptor OX40 (CD134), was an agonistic, fully human IgG2 monoclonal antibody. Intravenous ivuxolimab was administered to patients every 2 weeks at six dose levels: 0.01, 0.1, 0.3, 1.5, 3 and 10 mg/kg. Among the approximately 50 dose-escalation patients, some 20 had hepatocellular carcinoma, 15 melanoma, 9 renal cell carcinoma and 9 head and neck cancer. In the dose-escalation cohort, more than 75% of patients were male, and the mean age was around 60 years, with a range of roughly 20 to 79. Prior anti-PD-1, anti-PD-L1 or anti-CTLA-4 therapy was permitted, and checkpoint inhibitors had been received by less than 45% of dose-escalation patients. Partial responses occurred in three dose-escalation patients: two with cutaneous melanoma and one with hepatocellular carcinoma. Peripheral TCRbeta sequencing aimed to test whether ivuxolimab altered TCR sequence diversity and caused clonal T-cell expansion. The paper reports the monotherapy dose-escalation portion (N ≈ 50 patients) of the phase I ivuxolimab trial. Study-level results and caveats: Low levels of normalized T-cell clonal expansion were also seen in some patients who did not respond. At doses of 0.1 to 3.0 mg/kg, clonal expansion of both CD4+ and CD8+ blood T cells was observed from baseline to week 6. Antigen specificity was not determined for the clonally expanded peripheral T cells. After ivuxolimab, more expanded clones were found on average in CD8+ T cells than in CD4+ T cells. In the 0.1-3.0 mg/kg groups, partial responders were among the patients with the lowest normalized peripheral clonal expansion, particularly in CD8+ T cells.

The trial excluded patients who had a history of autoimmune disease or who were on systemic immunosuppression. Peripheral blood for TCR sequencing was collected from all dose cohorts at baseline, on cycle 4 day 1, and on cycle 7 day 1. Samples were obtained from an open-label, multicenter, first-in-human phase I dose-escalation trial of ivuxolimab. The trial enrolled adults with locally advanced or metastatic head and neck squamous cell, hepatocellular, melanoma or renal cell carcinoma. Before TCR sequencing, CD4+ T cells and CD8+ T cells from peripheral blood were sorted into separate populations. To sequence the TCRbeta CDR3 region, genomic DNA was isolated from the sorted cells. The immunoSEQ Assay was used to sequence the TCRbeta CDR3 regions. The table was pulled from immuneACCESS by TCRdb, which kept in-frame rearrangements only. Such tables lose some clones; where checked, under half of the loss comes from unresolved V genes, and the rest has no known cause. Across this sample there are tens of thousands of clones, with 91% seen only once. Of the sample, roughly 15% falls within the top ten clones.

The CDR3 spans 17 residues, from the cysteine through the phenylalanine. Just the 51-base CDR3 DNA is kept, in frame starting at base 1. V is trimmed back by 0 bases and J by 5 bases, and the junction contains 10 bases that no gene match accounts for. The germline V gene sets CDR1 to SGHTA and CDR2 to FQGNSA. This receptor was identified in an adult with an advanced solid tumor such as melanoma, head and neck, liver or kidney cancer. The chain couples TRBV7-2 to TRBJ1-5; 7 nucleotides in the junction match TRBD1. The sequences come from CD4+ or CD8+ T cells sorted from blood, collected in a trial of the OX40 agonist ivuxolimab. Read as DNA, the sequence is TGTGCCAGCAGCTTAGCCGTACAAGGGGGCGCGGATCAGCCCCAGCATTTT. The encoded protein is CASSLAVQGGADQPQHF.